This T cell receptor (beta chain) was obtained from a study of radiotherapy plus CTLA-4 blockade in lung cancer (dated 2018 in TCRdb). General notes on the study: Objective responses were observed in 18% of enrolled patients, and disease control was achieved in around 30%. Results the study describes overall, beyond this receptor: Increased serum interferon-beta after radiation, together with early dynamic changes in blood T cell clones, were reported to be the strongest predictors of response. TCR clones derived from tumors expanded in peripheral blood after treatment with radiotherapy and ipilimumab.

The protocol used for the library was the immunoSEQ multiplex PCR assay. TCRdb obtained this table from immuneACCESS and retained in-frame rearrangements with V and J assigned. These tables miss some clones; where compared with another copy, unresolved V genes account for less than half of the shortfall, and the remainder is unexplained. Present in this sample are roughly 73,000 clones, roughly 84% of which were seen just once. The ten most abundant clones make up 40% to 45% of the sample. The study evaluated CTLA-4 blockade (ipilimumab) given together with focal radiation therapy in patients who had chemo-refractory metastatic non-small-cell lung cancer. To note about this clone: Its antigen is still unknown. Nothing much larger sits one base from this clone, and base qualities are not available.

For CDR1 and CDR2, the germline V gene (reference sequence) lists LNHDA and SQIVND. The CDR3, from cysteine to phenylalanine, totals 18 residues. The sequence is cut down to CDR3 DNA, 54 bases in frame from base 1. The V end gives up 1 base and the J end 0 bases, leaving 7 bases in the junction not matched to a gene. Sample: peripheral blood, taken from a patient treated with radiotherapy plus ipilimumab. The V and J genes are TRBV19 and TRBJ2-2, with 8 central nucleotides matching TRBD2. This sequence was found in a human donor with non-small cell lung cancer that progressed on radiotherapy plus ipilimumab. The DNA sequence is TGTGCCAGTAGTATAGGGTCGGGAGGGTTTGCGAACACCGGGGAGCTGTTTTTT. The encoded protein is CASSIGSGGFANTGELFF.